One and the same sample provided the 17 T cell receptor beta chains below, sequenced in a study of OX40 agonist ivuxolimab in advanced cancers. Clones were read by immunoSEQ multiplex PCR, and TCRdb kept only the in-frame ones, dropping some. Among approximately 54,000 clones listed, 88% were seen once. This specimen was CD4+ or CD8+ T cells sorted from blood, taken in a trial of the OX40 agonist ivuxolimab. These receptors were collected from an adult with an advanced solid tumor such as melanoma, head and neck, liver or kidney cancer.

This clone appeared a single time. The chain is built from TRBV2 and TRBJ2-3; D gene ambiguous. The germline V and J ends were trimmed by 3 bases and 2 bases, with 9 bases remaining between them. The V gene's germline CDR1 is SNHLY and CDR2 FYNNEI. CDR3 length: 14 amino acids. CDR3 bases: TGTGCCAGCAGTGACCGCGTAGTCACAGATACGCAGTATTTT. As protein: CASSDRVVTDTQYF.

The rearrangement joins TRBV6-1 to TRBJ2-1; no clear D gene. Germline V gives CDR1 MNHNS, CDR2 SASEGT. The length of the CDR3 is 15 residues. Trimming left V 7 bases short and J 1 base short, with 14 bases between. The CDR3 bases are TGTGCCAGCATCCTCAGCCTGGGGTCCTACAATGAGCAGTTCTTC. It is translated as CASILSLGSYNEQFF.

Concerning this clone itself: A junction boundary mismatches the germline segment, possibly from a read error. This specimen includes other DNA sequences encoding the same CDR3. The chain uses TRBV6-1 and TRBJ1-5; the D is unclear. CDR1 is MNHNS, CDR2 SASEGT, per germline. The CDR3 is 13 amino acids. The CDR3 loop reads CASSETLIQPQHF. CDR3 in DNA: TGTGCCAGCAGTGAAACGTTGATTCAGCCCCAGCACTTT.

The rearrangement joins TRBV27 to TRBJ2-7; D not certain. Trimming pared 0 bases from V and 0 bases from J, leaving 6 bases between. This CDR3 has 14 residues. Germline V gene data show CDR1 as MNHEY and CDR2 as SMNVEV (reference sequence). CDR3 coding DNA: TGTGCCAGCAGTTTATCTGGCACCTCCTACGAGCAGTACTTC. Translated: CASSLSGTSYEQYF.

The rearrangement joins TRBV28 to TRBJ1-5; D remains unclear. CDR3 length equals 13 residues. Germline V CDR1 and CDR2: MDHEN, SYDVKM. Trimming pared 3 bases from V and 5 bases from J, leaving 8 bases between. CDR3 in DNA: TGTGCCAGCAGTTTCTTCGTGGATCAGCCCCAGCATTTT. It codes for CASSFFVDQPQHF.

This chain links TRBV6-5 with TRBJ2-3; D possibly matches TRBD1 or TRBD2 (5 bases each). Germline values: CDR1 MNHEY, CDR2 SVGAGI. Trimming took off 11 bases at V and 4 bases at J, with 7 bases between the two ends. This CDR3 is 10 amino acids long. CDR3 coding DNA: TGTGCCCCGGGGCCAGATACGCAGTATTTT. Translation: CAPGPDTQYF.

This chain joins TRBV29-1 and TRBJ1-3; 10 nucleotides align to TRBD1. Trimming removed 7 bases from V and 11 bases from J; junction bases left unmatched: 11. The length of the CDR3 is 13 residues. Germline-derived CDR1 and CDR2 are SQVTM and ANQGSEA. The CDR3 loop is CSAGGQGGHSIYF. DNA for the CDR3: TGCAGCGCCGGAGGACAGGGGGGCCACTCCATATATTTT.

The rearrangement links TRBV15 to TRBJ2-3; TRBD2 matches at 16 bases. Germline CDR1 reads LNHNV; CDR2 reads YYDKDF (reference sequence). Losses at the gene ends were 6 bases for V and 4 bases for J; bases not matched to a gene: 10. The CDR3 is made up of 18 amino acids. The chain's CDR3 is CATRLGTSGRGIADTQYF. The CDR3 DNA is TGTGCCACCAGGCTCGGGACTAGCGGGAGGGGCATCGCAGATACGCAGTATTTT.

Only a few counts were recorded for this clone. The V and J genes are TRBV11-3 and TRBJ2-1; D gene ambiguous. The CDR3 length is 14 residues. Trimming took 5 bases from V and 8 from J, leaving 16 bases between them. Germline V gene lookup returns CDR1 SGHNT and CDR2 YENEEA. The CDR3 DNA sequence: TGTGCCAGCAGCCTTATAAACGGGCTCGATGAGCAGTTCTTC. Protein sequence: CASSLINGLDEQFF.

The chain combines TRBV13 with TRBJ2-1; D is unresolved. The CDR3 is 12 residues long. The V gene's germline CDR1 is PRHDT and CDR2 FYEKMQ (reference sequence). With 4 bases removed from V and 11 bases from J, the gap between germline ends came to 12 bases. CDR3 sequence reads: CASSSTFGQQFF. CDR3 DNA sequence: TGTGCCAGCAGCTCCACGTTTGGCCAGCAGTTCTTC.

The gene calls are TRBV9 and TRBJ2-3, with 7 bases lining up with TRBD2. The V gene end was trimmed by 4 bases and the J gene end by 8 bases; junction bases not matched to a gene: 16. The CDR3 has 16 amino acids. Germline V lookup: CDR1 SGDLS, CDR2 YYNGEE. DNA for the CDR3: TGTGCCAGCAGCCCCCGGAGCGGGGCCATTAGCGGTACGCAGTATTTT. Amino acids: CASSPRSGAISGTQYF.

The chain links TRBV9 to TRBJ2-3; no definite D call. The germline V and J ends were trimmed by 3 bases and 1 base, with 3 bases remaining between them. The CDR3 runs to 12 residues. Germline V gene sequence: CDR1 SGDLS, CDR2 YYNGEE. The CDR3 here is CASSAGTDTQYF. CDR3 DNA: TGTGCCAGCAGCGCGGGCACAGATACGCAGTATTTT. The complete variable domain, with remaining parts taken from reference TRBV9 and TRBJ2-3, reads DSGVTQTPKHLITATGQRVTLRCSPRSGDLSVYWYQQSLDQGLQFLIQYYNGEERAKGNILERFSAQQFPDLHSELNLSSLELGDSALYFCASSAGTDTQYFGPGTRLTVL.

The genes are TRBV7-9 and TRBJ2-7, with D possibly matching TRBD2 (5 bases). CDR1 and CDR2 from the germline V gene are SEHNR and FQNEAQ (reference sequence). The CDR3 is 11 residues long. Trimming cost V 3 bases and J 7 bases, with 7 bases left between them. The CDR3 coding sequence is TGTGCCAGCAGCTTCGCGGGTGAGCAGTACTTC. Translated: CASSFAGEQYF.

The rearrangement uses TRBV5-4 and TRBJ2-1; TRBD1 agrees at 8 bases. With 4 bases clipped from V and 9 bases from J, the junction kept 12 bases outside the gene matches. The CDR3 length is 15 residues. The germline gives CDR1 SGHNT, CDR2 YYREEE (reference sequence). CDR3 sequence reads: CASSPGTGQPFEQFF. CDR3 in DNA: TGTGCCAGCAGCCCAGGGACAGGCCAACCATTTGAGCAGTTCTTC.

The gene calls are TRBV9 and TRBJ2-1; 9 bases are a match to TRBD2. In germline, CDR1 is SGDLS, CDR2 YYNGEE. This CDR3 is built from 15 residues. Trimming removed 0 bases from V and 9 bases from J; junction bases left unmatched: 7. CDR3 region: CASSVGLAGSGEQFF. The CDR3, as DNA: TGTGCCAGCAGCGTAGGTCTAGCGGGATCGGGTGAGCAGTTCTTC. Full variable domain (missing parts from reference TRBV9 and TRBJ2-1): DSGVTQTPKHLITATGQRVTLRCSPRSGDLSVYWYQQSLDQGLQFLIQYYNGEERAKGNILERFSAQQFPDLHSELNLSSLELGDSALYFCASSVGLAGSGEQFFGPGTRLTVL.

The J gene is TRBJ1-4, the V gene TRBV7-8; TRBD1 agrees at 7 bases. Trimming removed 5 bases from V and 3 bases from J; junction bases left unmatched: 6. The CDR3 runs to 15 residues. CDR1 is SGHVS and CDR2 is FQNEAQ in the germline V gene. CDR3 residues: CASSGRTGSNEKLFF. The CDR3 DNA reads TGTGCCAGCAGCGGCCGGACAGGCTCTAATGAAAAACTGTTTTTT. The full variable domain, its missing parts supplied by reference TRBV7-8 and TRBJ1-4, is GAGVSQSPRYKVAKRGQDVALRCDPISGHVSLFWYQQALGQGPEFLTYFQNEAQLDKSGLPSDRFFAERPEGSVSTLKIQRTQQEDSAVYLCASSGRTGSNEKLFFGSGTQLSVL.

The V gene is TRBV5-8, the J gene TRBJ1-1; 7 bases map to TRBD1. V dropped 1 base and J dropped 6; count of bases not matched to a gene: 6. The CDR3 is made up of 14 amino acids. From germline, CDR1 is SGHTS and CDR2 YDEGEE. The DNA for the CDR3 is TGTGCCAGCAGCTTGAGGGGGCCTACCTCTGAAGCTTTCTTT. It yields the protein CASSLRGPTSEAFF.